The clone carrying this T cell receptor beta chain was seen a few times. TCRdb fed the RT-PCR reads into MiXCR, producing one record per CDR3 protein. The data show over 350,000 distinct CDR3 sequences, with around 15% seen just once and around 7.2% held by the top ten. The sample originates from a study of patients and donors after allogeneic stem cell transplantation. CDR1 and CDR2 from the germline V gene are DFQATT and SNEGSKA (reference sequence). The CDR3 has 13 residues. J was trimmed by 2 bases and V by 6 bases; bases with no gene match: 5. Source material: blood, either unsorted or a sorted T cell fraction (not recorded which). The chain employs TRBV20-1 and TRBJ2-7; 9 bases are a match to TRBD1. The TCR was taken from a human donor who was either an allogeneic HSCT recipient or a stem cell or donor lymphocyte infusion donor (not recorded which). It is not recorded whose cells these are; they may come from a transplant donor. The CDR3 spells CSASGQGAYEQYF. CDR3 bases: TGCAGTGCCTCGGGACAGGGCGCCTACGAGCAGTACTTC.